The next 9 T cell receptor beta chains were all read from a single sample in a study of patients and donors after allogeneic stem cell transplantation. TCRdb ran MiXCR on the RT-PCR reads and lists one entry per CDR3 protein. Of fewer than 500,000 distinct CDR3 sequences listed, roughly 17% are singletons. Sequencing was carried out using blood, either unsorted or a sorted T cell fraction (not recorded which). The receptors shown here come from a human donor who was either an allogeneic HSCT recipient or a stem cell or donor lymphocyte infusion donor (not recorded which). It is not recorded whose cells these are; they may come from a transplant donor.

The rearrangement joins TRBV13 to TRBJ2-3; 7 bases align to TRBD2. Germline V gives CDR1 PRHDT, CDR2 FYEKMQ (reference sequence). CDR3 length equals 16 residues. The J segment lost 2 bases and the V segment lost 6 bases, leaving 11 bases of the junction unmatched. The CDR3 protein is CASSFMLGGITDTQYF. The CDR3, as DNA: TGTGCCAGCAGTTTTATGTTGGGAGGGATCACAGATACGCAGTATTTT. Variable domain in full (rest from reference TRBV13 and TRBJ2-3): AAGVIQSPRHLIKEKRETATLKCYPIPRHDTVYWYQQGPGQDPQFLISFYEKMQSDKGSIPDRFSAQQFSDYHSELNMSSLELGDSALYFCASSFMLGGITDTQYFGPGTRLTVL.

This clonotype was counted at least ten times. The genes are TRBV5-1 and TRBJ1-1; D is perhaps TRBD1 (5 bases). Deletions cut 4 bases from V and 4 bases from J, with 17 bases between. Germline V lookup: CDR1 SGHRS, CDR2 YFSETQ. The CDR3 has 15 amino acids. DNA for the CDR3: TGCGCCAGCAGCCCCTTACCGACAGTCCGCACTGAAGCTTTCTTT. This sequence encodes CASSPLPTVRTEAFF.

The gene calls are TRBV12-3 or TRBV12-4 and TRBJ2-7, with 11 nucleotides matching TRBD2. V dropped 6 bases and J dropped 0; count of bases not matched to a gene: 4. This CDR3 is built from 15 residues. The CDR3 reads CASSLSGGASYEQYF. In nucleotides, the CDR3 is TGTGCCAGCAGCCTTAGCGGGGGGGCCTCCTACGAGCAGTACTTC.

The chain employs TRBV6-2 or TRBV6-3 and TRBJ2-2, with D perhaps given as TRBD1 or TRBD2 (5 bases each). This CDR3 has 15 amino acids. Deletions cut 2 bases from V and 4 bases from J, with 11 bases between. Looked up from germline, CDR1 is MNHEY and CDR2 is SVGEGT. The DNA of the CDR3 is TGTGCCAGCAGTTACCGCAAGGGGACCACCGGGGAGCTGTTTTTT. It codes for CASSYRKGTTGELFF.

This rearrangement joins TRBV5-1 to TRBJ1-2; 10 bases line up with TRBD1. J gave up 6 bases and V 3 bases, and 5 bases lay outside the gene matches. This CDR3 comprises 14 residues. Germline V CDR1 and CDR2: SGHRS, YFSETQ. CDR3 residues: CASSSGTGVNGYTF. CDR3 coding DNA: TGCGCCAGCAGCTCAGGGACAGGGGTTAATGGCTACACCTTC.

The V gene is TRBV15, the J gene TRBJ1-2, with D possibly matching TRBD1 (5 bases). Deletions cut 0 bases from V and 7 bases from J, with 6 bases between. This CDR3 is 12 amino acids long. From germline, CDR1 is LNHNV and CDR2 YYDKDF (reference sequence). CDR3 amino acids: CATSRDRGGYTF. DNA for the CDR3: TGTGCCACCAGCAGAGATAGGGGTGGCTACACCTTC.

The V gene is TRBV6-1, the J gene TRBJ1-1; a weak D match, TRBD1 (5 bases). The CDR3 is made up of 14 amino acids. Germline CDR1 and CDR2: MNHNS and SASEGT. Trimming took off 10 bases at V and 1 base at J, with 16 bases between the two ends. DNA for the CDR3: TGTGCCACCAAGGGCGGGACGGCGAACACTGAAGCTTTCTTT. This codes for CATKGGTANTEAFF.

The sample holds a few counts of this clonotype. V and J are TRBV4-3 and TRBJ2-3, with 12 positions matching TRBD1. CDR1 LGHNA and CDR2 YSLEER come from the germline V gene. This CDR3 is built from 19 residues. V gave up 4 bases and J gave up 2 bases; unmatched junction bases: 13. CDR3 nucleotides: TGCGCCAGCAGCCGAGGAACCGGGACAGGGGGCTTTATCACAGATACGCAGTATTTT. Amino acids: CASSRGTGTGGFITDTQYF.

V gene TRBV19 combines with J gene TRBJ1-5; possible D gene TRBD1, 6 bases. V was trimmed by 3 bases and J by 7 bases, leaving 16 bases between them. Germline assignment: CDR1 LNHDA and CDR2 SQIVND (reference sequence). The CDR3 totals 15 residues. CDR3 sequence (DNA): TGTGCCAGTAGTATTTGGGAGGGGGGCGGCCAGCCCCAGCATTTT. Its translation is CASSIWEGGGQPQHF.